This TCR beta chain was profiled in a study of cytomegalovirus exposure and HLA in healthy donors. Study results and caveats: The study flagged roughly 150 TCR beta chains as cytomegalovirus-associated.

Germline CDR1 MNHEY, CDR2 SMNVEV (reference sequence). This CDR3 spans 13 amino acids. With 8 bases clipped from V and 3 bases from J, the junction kept 4 bases outside the gene matches. On this clone itself: The antigen is undetermined.

The PCR employed 60 Vbeta primers together with 13 Jbeta primers. Assay: immunoSEQ multiplex PCR; the TCRdb copy retains only in-frame clones and omits some. The repertoire holds 100,000 to 150,000 clones, approximately 85% seen once, with under 2% in the top ten. The chain combines TRBV27 with TRBJ2-5; 9 bases agree with TRBD1. What was sequenced was PBMCs. The TCR comes from a boy younger than 18 in good health and CMV-seronegative. The CDR3 is CASWDRAKETQYF. The CDR3 DNA follows: TGTGCCAGCTGGGACAGGGCTAAAGAGACCCAGTACTTC.